This T cell receptor beta chain was retrieved from a study of blood T cells in healthy people across ages. The study, taken as a whole, reports: Diversity estimates drawn from one million T cells were deemed underestimates. Long-lived and aged donors differed, with more naive CD4+ cells and higher diversity in the long-lived.

In its sample, this clonotype was seen a few times. The antigen is not known. V lost 5 bases to trimming and J lost 0 bases, with 11 bases between them. Germline-derived CDR1 and CDR2 are SQVTM and ANQGSEA. The CDR3 runs to 13 residues. Donors ranged from 6 to 90 years old and were healthy Caucasians in Russia. The authors ran a second PCR of roughly 6 to 11 cycles using a sample-barcoded 5' primer and a J-beta primer mix. MiXCR, applied by TCRdb to the 5' RACE reads, yields one record per CDR3 protein. This sample carries 1.5 million to 2 million distinct CDR3 sequences, approximately 28% of them seen once, and the ten largest clones take over 7%.

The sequenced sample was blood. The chain recombines TRBV29-1 with TRBJ2-7, with D perhaps matching TRBD2 (5 bases). The receptor was isolated from a woman under 40 in good health. The CDR3 spells CSVRTLSSYEQYF. In DNA form, the CDR3 reads TGCAGCGTTCGGACTTTGAGCTCCTACGAGCAGTACTTC.